Listed here are 11 T cell receptor beta chains from one sample, sequenced in a study of control samples from healthy donors and cancer patients. Sequencing used immunoSEQ multiplex PCR; TCRdb keeps in-frame clones, though not all of them. The table has fewer than 500,000 clones, 90% seen once. What was sequenced was PBMCs. Receptors were obtained from a man in his forties with head and neck cancer.

Concerning this clone: The sample contains more than one DNA sequence encoding this CDR3. The chain uses TRBV12-3 or TRBV12-4 and TRBJ2-3, with unresolved D. This CDR3 is 13 amino acids long. V was clipped by 5 bases and J by 5 bases, with 11 bases between them. This chain's CDR3 is CASSPQVGDTQYF. DNA for the CDR3: TGTGCCAGCAGTCCCCAGGTGGGAGATACGCAGTATTTT.

V and J are TRBV7-3 and TRBJ2-1; the D is unclear. CDR1 and CDR2 from the germline V gene are SGHTA and FQGTGA. This CDR3 has 12 residues. V was cut by 2 bases and J by 9 bases, with 8 bases left in between. The CDR3 region is CASSLGVGEQFF. The CDR3 nucleotides are TGTGCCAGCAGCTTAGGGGTCGGTGAGCAGTTCTTC. Combining the CDR3 with reference TRBV7-3 and TRBJ2-1 gives the whole variable domain GAGVSQTPSNKVTEKGKYVELRCDPISGHTALYWYRQSLGQGPEFLIYFQGTGAADDSGLPNDRFFAVRPEGSVSTLKIQRTERGDSAVYLCASSLGVGEQFFGPGTRLTVL.

The CDR3 protein is CASSSERGDTGELFF. Written as DNA, the CDR3 is TGCGCCAGCAGCTCGGAGAGGGGGGACACCGGGGAGCTGTTTTTT. This chain connects TRBV5-1 to TRBJ2-2; D may correspond to TRBD1 or TRBD2 (6 bases each). From germline, CDR1 is SGHRS and CDR2 YFSETQ. V dropped 3 bases and J dropped 3 bases, with 12 bases sitting between them. The CDR3 spans 15 residues.

V gene TRBV7-9 combines with J gene TRBJ2-1; 9 bases are a match to TRBD1. The V and J ends lost 6 bases and 9 bases, in that order; junction bases with no gene match: 9. Per germline, CDR1 SEHNR and CDR2 FQNEAQ (reference sequence). CDR3 length equals 14 residues. The CDR3 loop reads CASREQGAQFEQFF. For the CDR3, the DNA is TGTGCCAGCAGAGAACAGGGGGCGCAGTTTGAGCAGTTCTTC.

DNA for the CDR3: TGCGCCAGCAGCCAGGGGCACCCTGGGGCCAACGTCCTGACTTTC. It encodes CASSQGHPGANVLTF. This chain uses TRBV4-3 with TRBJ2-6; TRBD1 might be the D (5 bases). The germline gives CDR1 LGHNA, CDR2 YSLEER. V was pared by 3 bases and J by 2 bases, with 8 bases between. This CDR3 is 15 amino acids long.

The V call is TRBV19, the J call TRBJ1-1; D ambiguous. This CDR3 is 16 amino acids long. Between the trimmed V and J ends, which lost 4 bases and 1 base, there was a span of 16 bases. Germline values: CDR1 LNHDA, CDR2 SQIVND (reference sequence). This chain's CDR3 is CASSTARGMGNTEAFF. CDR3 DNA sequence: TGTGCCAGTAGTACCGCTCGGGGAATGGGGAACACTGAAGCTTTCTTT. Full variable domain (outside the CDR3, taken from reference TRBV19 and TRBJ1-1): DGGITQSPKYLFRKEGQNVTLSCEQNLNHDAMYWYRQDPGQGLRLIYYSQIVNDFQKGDIAEGYSVSREKKESFPLTVTSAQKNPTAFYLCASSTARGMGNTEAFFGQGTRLTVV.

This clone is a singleton in its sample. The CDR3 region is CASSRGTADTQYF. The DNA for the CDR3 is TGTGCCAGCAGCCGCGGGACGGCAGATACGCAGTATTTT. The V gene is TRBV27, the J gene TRBJ2-3; D is perhaps TRBD2 (6 bases). The V end lost 6 bases, the J end lost 4 bases, and 11 bases lay between the germline ends. Germline V CDR1 and CDR2: MNHEY, SMNVEV (reference sequence). This CDR3 is built from 13 residues.

The chain couples TRBV30 to TRBJ1-1; D gene unclear. The ends were cut back, 2 bases at V and 11 bases at J, with 15 bases in the middle. The CDR3 is made up of 12 amino acids. The germline V gene has CDR1 GTSNPN and CDR2 SVGIG (reference sequence). The CDR3 sequence: CAWSKGYLWAFF. The DNA for the CDR3 is TGTGCCTGGAGTAAAGGGTACCTATGGGCTTTCTTT.

This clone was recorded only once. The V call is TRBV6-8, the J call TRBJ1-1, with 7 nucleotides matching TRBD1. The ends lost 9 bases at V and 6 bases at J; junction bases unmatched: 7. Germline CDR1 is MNHGY and CDR2 is SAAAGT. The CDR3 contains 12 residues. In DNA form, the CDR3 reads TGTGCCAGGGACAGGCAGTTCGCTGAAGCTTTCTTT. It specifies CARDRQFAEAFF.

A single count supports this clone. One junction end does not reproduce the germline sequence, and a read error may be involved. The V call is TRBV2, the J call TRBJ2-1; maybe TRBD2 (7 bases). Germline V gene data show CDR1 as SNHLY and CDR2 as FYNNEI. This CDR3 region has 16 residues. The chain's CDR3 is CASREGAGVGAVEQFF. Here the CDR3 DNA reads TGTGCCAGCAGAGAAGGGGCGGGAGTGGGGGCGGTGGAGCAGTTCTTC.

The chain carries TRBV5-5 and TRBJ1-1, with D possibly matching TRBD1 (6 bases). Germline CDR1 and CDR2: SGHKS and YYEKEE (reference sequence). The CDR3 sequence is 16 residues long. The ends were cut back, 0 bases at V and 10 bases at J, with 22 bases in the middle. CDR3 DNA sequence: TGTGCCAGCAGCTTGGGATTGGGCAGGGGAACAAGTGGAGCTTTCTTT. Its protein product is CASSLGLGRGTSGAFF.